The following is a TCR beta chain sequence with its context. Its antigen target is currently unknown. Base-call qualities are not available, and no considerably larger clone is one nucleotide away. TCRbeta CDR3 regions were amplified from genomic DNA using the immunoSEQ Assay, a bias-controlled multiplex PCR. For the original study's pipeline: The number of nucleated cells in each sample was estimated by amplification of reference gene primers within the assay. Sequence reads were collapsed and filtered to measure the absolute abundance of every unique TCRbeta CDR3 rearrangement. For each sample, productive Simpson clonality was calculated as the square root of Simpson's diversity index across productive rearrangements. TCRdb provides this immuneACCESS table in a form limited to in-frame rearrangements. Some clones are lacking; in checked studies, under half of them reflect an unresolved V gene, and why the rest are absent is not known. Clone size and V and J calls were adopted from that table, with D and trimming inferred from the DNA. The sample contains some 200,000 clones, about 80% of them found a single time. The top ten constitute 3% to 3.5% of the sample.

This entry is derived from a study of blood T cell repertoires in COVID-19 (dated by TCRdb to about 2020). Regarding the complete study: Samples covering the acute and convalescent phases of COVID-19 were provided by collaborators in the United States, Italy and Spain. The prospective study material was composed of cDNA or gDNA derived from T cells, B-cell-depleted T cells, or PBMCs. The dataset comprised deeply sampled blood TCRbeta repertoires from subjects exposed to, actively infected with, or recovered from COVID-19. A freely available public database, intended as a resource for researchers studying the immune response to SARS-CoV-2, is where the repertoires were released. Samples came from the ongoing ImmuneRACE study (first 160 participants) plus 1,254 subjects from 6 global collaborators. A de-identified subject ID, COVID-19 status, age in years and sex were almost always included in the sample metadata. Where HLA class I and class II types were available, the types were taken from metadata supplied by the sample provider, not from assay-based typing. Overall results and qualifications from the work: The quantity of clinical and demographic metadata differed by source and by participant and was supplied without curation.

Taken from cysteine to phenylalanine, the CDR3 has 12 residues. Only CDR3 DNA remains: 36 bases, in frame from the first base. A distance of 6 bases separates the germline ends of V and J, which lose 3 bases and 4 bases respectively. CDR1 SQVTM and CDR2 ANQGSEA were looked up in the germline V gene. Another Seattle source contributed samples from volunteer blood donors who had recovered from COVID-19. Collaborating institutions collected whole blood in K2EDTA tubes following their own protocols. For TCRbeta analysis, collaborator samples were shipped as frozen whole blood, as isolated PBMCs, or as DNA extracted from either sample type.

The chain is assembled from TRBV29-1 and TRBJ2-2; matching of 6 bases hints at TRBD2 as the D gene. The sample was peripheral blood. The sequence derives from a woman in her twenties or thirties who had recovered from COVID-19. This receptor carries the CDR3 CSVDGGTGELFF. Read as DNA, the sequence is TGCAGCGTTGACGGGGGCACCGGGGAGCTGTTTTTT.